The source of this T cell receptor beta chain is a study of T cells after yellow fever vaccination. About the study: Low-cell-number fractions underwent preparation using SMART-Seq v4 Ultra Low Input. Findings of the study overall: When the response was secondary, it was weaker but reached its peak faster, day 5 versus 15.

V was shortened by 10 bases and J by 8 bases, with 23 bases between the two germline ends. Germline V gene data show CDR1 as MNHNS and CDR2 as SASEGT. The length of the CDR3 is 15 residues. As for this clonotype: Antigen: not known.

They built TCR cDNA with 5'RACE template switching, a step that put in a universal primer site and UMIs. TCRdb ran MiXCR on the 5' RACE reads and lists one entry per CDR3 protein. Of a few hundred thousand distinct CDR3 sequences in the sample, roughly 17% were seen once. The rearrangement links TRBV6-1 to TRBJ2-2, with a tentative D call TRBD2 (5 bases). The material sequenced was PBMCs, taken about 5 days after the first yellow fever vaccination. This receptor was identified in a man aged 18 to 30 who received the YFV17D yellow fever vaccine. CDR3: CATHDADSLWGELFF. The CDR3 nucleotides are TGTGCCACCCACGACGCGGACTCCCTATGGGGGGAGCTGTTTTTT.